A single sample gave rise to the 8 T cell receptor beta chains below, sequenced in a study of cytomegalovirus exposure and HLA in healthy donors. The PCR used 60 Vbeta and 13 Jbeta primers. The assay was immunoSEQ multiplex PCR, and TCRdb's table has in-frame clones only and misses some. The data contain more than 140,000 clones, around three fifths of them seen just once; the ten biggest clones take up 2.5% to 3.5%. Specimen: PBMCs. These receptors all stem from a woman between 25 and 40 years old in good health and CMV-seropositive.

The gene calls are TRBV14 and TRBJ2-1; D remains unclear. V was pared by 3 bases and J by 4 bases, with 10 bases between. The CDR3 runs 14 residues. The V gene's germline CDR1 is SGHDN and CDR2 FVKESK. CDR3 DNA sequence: TGTGCCAGCAGCCACAGATTCTCATACAATGAGCAGTTCTTC. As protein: CASSHRFSYNEQFF.

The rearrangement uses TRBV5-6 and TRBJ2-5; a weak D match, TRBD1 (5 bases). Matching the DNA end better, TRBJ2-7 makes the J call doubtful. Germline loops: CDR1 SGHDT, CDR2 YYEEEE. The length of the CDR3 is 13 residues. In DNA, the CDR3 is TGTGCCAGCAGCACGGACACTTTCTACGAGCAGTACTTC. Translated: CASSTDTFYEQYF.

The CDR3 loop is CASSSDGPGAYEQYF. The CDR3 nucleotides read TGCGCCAGCAGCTCGGACGGCCCAGGGGCCTACGAGCAGTACTTC. This chain joins TRBV5-1 and TRBJ2-7; perhaps TRBD1 as D (6 bases). Trimming took off 3 bases at V and 2 bases at J, with 15 bases between the two ends. The CDR3 is 15 residues long. Germline CDR1 SGHRS, CDR2 YFSETQ. The full variable domain, in which reference TRBV5-1 and TRBJ2-7 provide the parts outside the CDR3, is KAGVTQTPRYLIKTRGQQVTLSCSPISGHRSVSWYQQTPGQGLQFLFEYFSETQRNKGNFPGRFSGRQFSNSRSEMNVSTLELGDSALYLCASSSDGPGAYEQYFGPGTRLTVT.

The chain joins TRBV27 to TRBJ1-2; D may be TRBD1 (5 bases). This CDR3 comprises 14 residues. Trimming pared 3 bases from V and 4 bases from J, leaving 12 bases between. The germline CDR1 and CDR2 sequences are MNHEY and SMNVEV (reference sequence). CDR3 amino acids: CASSFRDSFYGYTF. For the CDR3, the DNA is TGTGCCAGCAGTTTTCGCGACAGTTTCTATGGCTACACCTTC.

The CDR3 spells CASSIRDRYVGAYNEQFF. In DNA form, the CDR3 reads TGTGCCAGTAGTATTCGGGACAGGTATGTTGGAGCGTACAATGAGCAGTTCTTC. This chain joins TRBV19 and TRBJ2-1; 8 bases are shared with TRBD1. CDR1 and CDR2 (germline): LNHDA, SQIVND (reference sequence). The CDR3 runs 18 residues. V shed 3 bases, J shed 4 bases, and the junction held 14 bases outside the gene matches.

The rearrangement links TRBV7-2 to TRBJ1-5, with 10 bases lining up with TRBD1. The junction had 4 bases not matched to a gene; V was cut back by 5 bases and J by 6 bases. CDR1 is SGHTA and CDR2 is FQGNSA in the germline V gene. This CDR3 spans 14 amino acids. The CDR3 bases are TGTGCCAGCAGCCCCCGGGACAGGGGTCAGCCCCAGCATTTT. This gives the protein CASSPRDRGQPQHF.

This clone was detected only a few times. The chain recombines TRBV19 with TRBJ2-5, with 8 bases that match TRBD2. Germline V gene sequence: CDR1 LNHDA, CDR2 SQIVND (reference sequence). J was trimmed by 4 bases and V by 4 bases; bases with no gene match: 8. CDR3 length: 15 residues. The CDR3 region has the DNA TGTGCCAGTAGTACTCCAGCGGGAGAGGGAGAGACCCAGTACTTC. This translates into CASSTPAGEGETQYF.

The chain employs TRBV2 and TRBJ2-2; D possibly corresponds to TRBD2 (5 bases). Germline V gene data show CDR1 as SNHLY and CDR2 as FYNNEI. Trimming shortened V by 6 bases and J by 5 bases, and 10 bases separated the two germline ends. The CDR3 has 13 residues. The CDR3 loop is CASSPTGTGELFF. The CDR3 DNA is TGTGCCAGCAGCCCAACGGGGACCGGGGAGCTGTTTTTT.